These 2 T cell receptor beta chains were sequenced from one sample in a study of blood T cell repertoires in COVID-19. Data came from immunoSEQ multiplex PCR; TCRdb stores just in-frame clones and leaves some out. Of more than 250,000 clones listed, about 89% are singletons. Sequencing used PBMCs or T cells enriched from blood (not recorded which). The receptors were sampled from a woman aged 18 to 35 who had recovered from COVID-19.

V usage is TRBV7-9 and J usage is TRBJ1-2; a possible D gene is TRBD1 (6 bases). V was trimmed by 0 bases and J by 3 bases, leaving 8 bases between them. The CDR3 is 14 residues long. Germline V gene lookup returns CDR1 SEHNR and CDR2 FQNEAQ (reference sequence). DNA for the CDR3: TGTGCCAGCAGCTTAGCCAGGGGTGACTATGGCTACACCTTC. It specifies CASSLARGDYGYTF.

The chain couples TRBV11-2 to TRBJ1-2, with 11 bases aligning to TRBD1. V lost 6 bases, J lost 5 bases, and 8 bases stayed unmatched. Looked up from germline, CDR1 is SGHAT and CDR2 is FQNNGV. The CDR3 is 15 residues long. CDR3 bases: TGTGCCAGCAGTTGGACAGGGGGCGCGGAATATGGCTACACCTTC. Its protein is CASSWTGGAEYGYTF.